The source of this TCR beta chain is a study of cytomegalovirus exposure and HLA in healthy donors. Study conclusions and caveats: Later examination showed HLA-associated TCR beta chains had greater clonal expansion than equally common others.

Primers included in the PCR were 60 Vbeta and 13 Jbeta primers. Profiled with immunoSEQ multiplex PCR; TCRdb holds only in-frame clones, not every one. The sample shows roughly 200,000 clones, 9.5% of them seen only once. This clone was found a few times. Its antigen is as yet unknown. The germline V gene has CDR1 WSHSY and CDR2 SAAADI. V lost 5 bases, J lost 9 bases, and 11 bases lay in between. CDR3 size: 12 residues. The sequenced sample consisted of PBMCs. This chain links TRBV10-2 with TRBJ1-5, with unresolved D. The clonotype comes from a woman in her twenties or thirties in good health and CMV-seropositive. CDR3 residues: CASSNTPGPQHF. For the CDR3, the DNA is TGCGCCAGCAGTAATACCCCCGGGCCCCAGCATTTT.